These 16 T cell receptor beta chains share one sample of origin, sequenced in a study of blood T cell repertoires in COVID-19. Measured with immunoSEQ multiplex PCR; TCRdb has only the in-frame clones, and not every one. The data hold some 45,000 clones, with approximately 80% observed a single time. The sequenced sample consisted of peripheral blood. The source is an older man with acute or convalescent COVID-19.

In this sample, this clone turned up once. This chain links TRBV7-2 with TRBJ1-3; D is possibly TRBD1 (6 bases). The V gene's germline CDR1 is SGHTA and CDR2 FQGNSA. The CDR3 covers 14 residues. V dropped 6 bases and J dropped 3 bases, with 12 bases sitting between them. CDR3 sequence reads: CASSQKTGGNTIYF. CDR3 coding DNA: TGTGCCAGCAGTCAAAAGACAGGTGGAAACACCATATATTTT.

This clone has just one count. The chain has TRBV4-3 and TRBJ1-3; 10 bases match TRBD1. The germline CDR1 and CDR2 sequences are LGHNA and YSLEER. This CDR3 has 16 amino acids. After removal of 0 bases from V and 1 base from J, the junction contained 0 bases not matched to a gene. The CDR3 sequence is CASSQEDRGSGNTIYF. Here the CDR3 DNA reads TGCGCCAGCAGCCAAGAGGACAGGGGGTCTGGAAACACCATATATTTT.

V is TRBV4-2 and J is TRBJ2-7; 7 bases match TRBD1. The germline V gene encodes CDR1 LGHNA and CDR2 YNFKEQ. This CDR3 is 17 amino acids long. The ends lost 0 bases at V and 3 bases at J; junction bases unmatched: 11. As DNA, the CDR3 is TGTGCCAGCAGCCAAGAAGTTTTGGAGACAGGGATCTACGAGCAGTACTTC. Translated, it gives CASSQEVLETGIYEQYF.

The chain joins TRBV3-1 (or the pseudogene TRBV3-2) to TRBJ1-2; a possible D gene is TRBD1 (5 bases). Germline values: CDR1 LGHDT, CDR2 YNNKEL (reference sequence). The V and J ends lost 2 bases and 5 bases respectively, with 9 bases between them. The CDR3 extends over 13 amino acids. CDR3 protein: CASSQTSGYGYTF. In DNA form, the CDR3 reads TGTGCCAGCAGCCAAACTTCAGGGTATGGCTACACCTTC.

The V and J genes are TRBV11-2 and TRBJ2-1, with TRBD2 matching over 12 bases. The CDR3 runs 15 residues. Germline CDR1 is SGHAT and CDR2 is FQNNGV. V lost 5 bases to trimming and J lost 8 bases; unmatched junction nucleotides: 7. In DNA form, the CDR3 reads TGTGCCAGCAGCCACCCTAGCGGGGGGGCCTATGAGCAGTTCTTC. It translates to CASSHPSGGAYEQFF.

The V call is TRBV7-3, the J call TRBJ2-5; 7 bases align to TRBD1. The ends lost 5 bases at V and 5 bases at J; junction bases unmatched: 8. The germline CDR1 and CDR2 sequences are SGHTA and FQGTGA. The CDR3 covers 14 residues. The CDR3, as DNA: TGTGCCAGCAGCCCAACCGGGACAGACGAGACCCAGTACTTC. This codes for CASSPTGTDETQYF. Variable domain in full (rest from reference TRBV7-3 and TRBJ2-5): GAGVSQTPSNKVTEKGKYVELRCDPISGHTALYWYRQSLGQGPEFLIYFQGTGAADDSGLPNDRFFAVRPEGSVSTLKIQRTERGDSAVYLCASSPTGTDETQYFGPGTRLLVL.

The chain carries TRBV11-2 and TRBJ1-1, with 7 positions matching TRBD1. The CDR3 extends over 14 amino acids. V lost 6 bases and J lost 1; bases outside the gene matches: 5. The germline V gene has CDR1 SGHAT and CDR2 FQNNGV. The CDR3 region is CASRTGTANTEAFF. The CDR3 DNA reads as TGTGCCAGCAGAACCGGGACAGCGAACACTGAAGCTTTCTTT.

This clone came up a few times. V and J are TRBV7-9 and TRBJ1-3; weak D call: TRBD1 (6 bases). The germline V gene has CDR1 SEHNR and CDR2 FQNEAQ (reference sequence). This CDR3 contains 16 residues. V lost 3 bases and J lost 5, with 17 bases in between. Here the CDR3 reads CASSFAGTQDRNTIYF. The DNA for the CDR3 is TGTGCCAGCAGCTTCGCCGGGACACAGGATAGAAACACCATATATTTT. The full variable domain, rest sourced from reference TRBV7-9 and TRBJ1-3, is DTGVSQNPRHKITKRGQNVTFRCDPISEHNRLYWYRQTLGQGPEFLTYFQNEAQLEKSRLLSDRFSAERPKGSFSTLEIQRTEQGDSAMYLCASSFAGTQDRNTIYFGEGSWLTVV.

The rearrangement joins TRBV28 to TRBJ1-5; TRBD1 matches at 7 bases. The trim removed 4 bases at V and 4 bases at J, leaving 4 bases unmatched. Germline V gene sequence: CDR1 MDHEN, CDR2 SYDVKM. The CDR3 has 14 amino acids. The CDR3 here is CASSSTGWNQPQHF. DNA for the CDR3: TGTGCCAGCAGTTCGACAGGGTGGAATCAGCCCCAGCATTTT.

The rearrangement uses TRBV5-5 and TRBJ2-1; the D is unclear. V shed 0 bases and J shed 8 bases, with 3 bases lying between them. Germline values: CDR1 SGHKS, CDR2 YYEKEE (reference sequence). The CDR3 totals 11 residues. CDR3 in amino acids: CASSLVDEQFF. CDR3 coding DNA: TGTGCCAGCAGCTTGGTAGATGAGCAGTTCTTC. Looking up the rest from reference TRBV5-5 and TRBJ2-1 gives the full variable domain: DAGVTQSPTHLIKTRGQQVTLRCSPISGHKSVSWYQQVLGQGPQFIFQYYEKEERGRGNFPDRFSARQFPNYSSELNVNALLLGDSALYLCASSLVDEQFFGPGTRLTVL.

This chain links TRBV15 with TRBJ1-2; D is perhaps TRBD1 (6 bases). Germline-derived CDR1 and CDR2 are LNHNV and YYDKDF (reference sequence). V shed 0 bases and J shed 8 bases, with 16 bases lying between them. The CDR3 contains 15 residues. The CDR3 nucleotides are TGTGCCACCAGCAGAGATTGGGTACAGGGTAACGGCTACACCTTC. The encoded protein is CATSRDWVQGNGYTF. Variable domain in full (rest from reference TRBV15 and TRBJ1-2): DAMVIQNPRYQVTQFGKPVTLSCSQTLNHNVMYWYQQKSSQAPKLLFHYYDKDFNNEADTPDNFQSRRPNTSFCFLDIRSPGLGDTAMYLCATSRDWVQGNGYTFGSGTRLTVV.

The chain recombines TRBV19 with TRBJ1-3; 7 nucleotides match TRBD1. The germline gives CDR1 LNHDA, CDR2 SQIVND (reference sequence). This CDR3 is built from 15 residues. The V gene end was trimmed by 5 bases and the J gene end by 0 bases; junction bases not matched to a gene: 4. The CDR3 nucleotides are TGTGCCAGTAGTTCACAGGGGCGCTCTGGAAACACCATATATTTT. This translates into CASSSQGRSGNTIYF.

The V and J genes are TRBV18 and TRBJ2-5, with 8 bases matching TRBD1. Per germline, CDR1 KGHSH and CDR2 LQKENI. The CDR3 is made up of 15 amino acids. V lost 2 bases to trimming and J lost 3 bases; unmatched junction nucleotides: 5. The CDR3 here is CASSPTGTGKETQYF. The CDR3 bases are TGTGCCAGCTCACCAACCGGGACAGGAAAAGAGACCCAGTACTTC.

The chain joins TRBV18 to TRBJ2-1; a possible D gene is TRBD1 (5 bases). This CDR3 is built from 15 residues. V lost 0 bases and J 5 bases, leaving 11 bases between the germline ends. The V gene's germline CDR1 is KGHSH and CDR2 LQKENI. In DNA form, the CDR3 reads TGTGCCAGCTCACCACCGGGCAGGGCGAACAATGAGCAGTTCTTC. It yields the protein CASSPPGRANNEQFF.

V is TRBV6-2 or TRBV6-3 and J is TRBJ2-7, with D tentatively TRBD1 (5 bases). V lost 5 bases and J lost 4, with 6 bases in between. This CDR3 has 11 residues. Germline V lookup: CDR1 MNHEY, CDR2 SVGEGT. CDR3 region: CASSRQYEQYF. The CDR3 coding sequence is TGTGCCAGCAGTCGACAGTACGAGCAGTACTTC.

V and J are TRBV6-2 or TRBV6-3 and TRBJ2-7; tentative D call: TRBD1 (5 bases). Trimming stripped 6 bases from V and 1 base from J, with 13 bases between. CDR1 is MNHEY, CDR2 SVGEGT, per germline. The CDR3 extends over 14 amino acids. CDR3 region: CASSPLGVSYEQYF. CDR3 in DNA: TGTGCCAGCAGCCCATTAGGGGTTTCCTACGAGCAGTACTTC.